The source of this T cell receptor (beta chain) is a study of identical twins. Whole-study results and caveats: The study found weaker excess twin sharing in beta out-of-frame sequences. Zero-insertion results could be subject to partial confounding by invariant MAIT and iNKT cells.

Unique molecular identifiers were present on the cDNA, and a universal primer site came from template switching. TCRdb re-called the 5' RACE reads with MiXCR, one entry per CDR3 protein. The data contain 310,000 or so distinct CDR3 sequences, roughly 9.8% of them seen just once; the ten biggest clones take up around 7.1%. This clonotype was seen only a few times. Its antigen is not known. Trimming cost V 1 base and J 5 bases, with 3 bases left between them. This CDR3 is 12 amino acids long. The germline V gene encodes CDR1 LNHDA and CDR2 SQIVND (reference sequence). These sequences were also reported in another study, on yellow fever vaccine responses in identical twins. In that study: Vaccine-induced T cell responses in twins were reportedly observed to appear partly convergent, partly personalized.

The V call is TRBV19, the J call TRBJ2-1; D gene unclear. The clonotype was recovered from a young woman in good health. The sequenced sample was CD8+ T cells sorted from blood. Here the CDR3 DNA reads TGTGCCAGTAGTATAGCCGACAATGAGCAGTTCTTC. It translates to CASSIADNEQFF.